This passage covers 2 T cell receptor beta chains from one sample sequenced in a study of T cells in Graves' hyperthyroidism and ophthalmopathy. RNA transcripts were the template for amplifying TCR beta CDR3 regions. TCR CDR3 regions were first amplified by RT-PCR with HTBI primers. TCRdb analysed the multiplex PCR reads with MiXCR anew, one entry per CDR3 protein. Among under 250,000 distinct CDR3 sequences, around 25% were seen once, and the ten largest hold approximately 32%. Sequencing used blood. Every receptor here comes from a woman between 40 and 50 years old with Graves' ophthalmopathy.

About this clonotype: Given a much more abundant clone one base away, this may be a read error. No DNA is shown, since the ends of the CDR3 on it are uncertain; the CDR3 is the one TCRdb lists. The chain employs TRBV12-3 or TRBV12-4 and TRBJ2-7; the D call TRBD1 from the table was never checked on the DNA. From its first to its last residue, the CDR3 has 15 amino acids. The chain's CDR3 is CASSFVGTGTYEQSF.

This clonotype was seen only a few times. V usage is TRBV15 and J usage is TRBJ2-7; 8 nucleotides line up with TRBD1. Germline V gene lookup returns CDR1 LNHNV and CDR2 YYDKDF (reference sequence). The J segment lost 4 bases and the V segment lost 0 bases, leaving 5 bases of the junction unmatched. This CDR3 comprises 15 residues. The DNA of the CDR3 is TGTGCCACCAGCAGAGAACGGACAGGGATATACGAGCAGTACTTC. It translates to CATSRERTGIYEQYF.